Shown below are 14 T cell receptor beta chains from a single sample sequenced in a study of technical replicates of blood from several donors. Repertoires were generated with immunoSEQ multiplex PCR, while TCRdb's copy carries only in-frame clones and drops some. The table has 9,500 to 15,000 clones, 85% to 95% seen once. The specimen was PBMCs. The origin of the receptors is a human donor in good health.

V gene TRBV29-1 combines with J gene TRBJ2-1; 7 bases map to TRBD1. The CDR3 is 16 residues long. With 6 bases clipped from V and 2 bases from J, the junction kept 13 bases outside the gene matches. CDR1 and CDR2 from the germline V gene are SQVTM and ANQGSEA. CDR3 sequence reads: CSVTASGTVTYNEQFF. The CDR3 DNA is TGCAGCGTCACCGCCTCCGGGACAGTAACCTACAATGAGCAGTTCTTC.

The table lists this clone with a count of one. The V call is TRBV5-1, the J call TRBJ1-1; 8 positions match TRBD1. This CDR3 region has 16 residues. The trim removed 4 bases at V and 1 base at J, leaving 9 bases unmatched. From germline, CDR1 is SGHRS and CDR2 YFSETQ. DNA for the CDR3: TGCGCCAGCAGCCTGCAGGGGGCGGAAGGGAACACTGAAGCTTTCTTT. It is translated as CASSLQGAEGNTEAFF.

The CDR3 is CAISRTSGSYNEQFF. The CDR3, as DNA: TGTGCCATCAGCCGGACTAGCGGGAGTTACAATGAGCAGTTCTTC. The chain couples TRBV10-3 to TRBJ2-1, with 13 positions matching TRBD2. J gave up 4 bases and V 6 bases, and 3 bases lay outside the gene matches. There are 15 residues in the CDR3. CDR1 and CDR2 from the germline V gene are ENHRY and SYGVKD.

The chain joins TRBV28 to TRBJ1-5; D not resolved. The CDR3 totals 13 residues. CDR1 is MDHEN and CDR2 is SYDVKM in the germline V gene. Trimming shortened V by 8 bases and J by 12 bases, and 20 bases separated the two germline ends. CDR3: CASHTHGSPLQHF. Written as DNA, the CDR3 is TGTGCCAGCCACACGCACGGGAGCCCGCTCCAGCATTTT.

The V and J genes are TRBV5-1 and TRBJ2-6; D may be TRBD1 (6 bases). Trimming stripped 2 bases from V and 4 bases from J, with 10 bases between. Germline CDR1 and CDR2: SGHRS and YFSETQ. The CDR3 is made up of 15 amino acids. This CDR3 reads CASSFVGAGANVLTF. The CDR3 coding sequence is TGCGCCAGCAGCTTTGTGGGGGCCGGGGCCAACGTCCTGACTTTC.

The V and J genes are TRBV6-5 and TRBJ2-5; 7 nucleotides match TRBD1. Germline-derived CDR1 and CDR2 are MNHEY and SVGAGI. The CDR3 loop spans 14 amino acids. The V gene end was trimmed by 4 bases and the J gene end by 4 bases; junction bases not matched to a gene: 6. CDR3 loop: CASSFGQARETQYF. The DNA of the CDR3 is TGTGCCAGCAGTTTCGGACAGGCTAGAGAGACCCAGTACTTC.

This chain connects TRBV2 to TRBJ2-7, with 9 bases that match TRBD2. Trimming at V came to 9 bases and at J to 5 bases, leaving 8 bases not matched to a gene. The CDR3 is 13 amino acids. Germline loops: CDR1 SNHLY, CDR2 FYNNEI. CDR3 protein: CASRWREGDEQYF. CDR3 bases: TGTGCCAGTAGATGGCGGGAGGGCGACGAGCAGTACTTC.

V usage is TRBV27 and J usage is TRBJ2-7, with TRBD1 matching over 9 bases. V shed 6 bases, J shed 1 base, and the junction held 7 bases outside the gene matches. CDR3 size: 15 residues. Germline V CDR1 and CDR2: MNHEY, SMNVEV (reference sequence). CDR3 sequence: CASRGGGTGSYEQYF. In nucleotides, the CDR3 is TGTGCCAGCAGGGGAGGTGGGACAGGGTCCTACGAGCAGTACTTC.

The chain is built from TRBV19 and TRBJ2-1, with a weak D call TRBD1 (5 bases). This CDR3 contains 13 residues. Trimming stripped 8 bases from V and 8 bases from J, with 16 bases between. CDR1 and CDR2 from the germline V gene are LNHDA and SQIVND (reference sequence). The CDR3 region has the DNA TGTGCCAGTGGGGCTCGCCCTGTGGATGAGCAGTTCTTC. Protein: CASGARPVDEQFF.

V usage is TRBV18 and J usage is TRBJ1-3, with 8 bases identical to TRBD1. Germline CDR1 is KGHSH and CDR2 is LQKENI. The CDR3 is 15 amino acids. V trimming: 4 bases; J trimming: 8 bases; junction bases outside the gene matches: 10. The CDR3, as DNA: TGTGCCAGCTCACTCGGACAGGGAAGGCTCTACACCATATATTTT. This encodes CASSLGQGRLYTIYF.

The genes are TRBV7-6 and TRBJ2-7; 11 bases agree with TRBD2. V lost 4 bases to trimming and J lost 6 bases; unmatched junction nucleotides: 8. Germline CDR1 SGHVS, CDR2 FNYEAQ. The CDR3 spans 15 residues. CDR3: CASSSTSGRGGEQYF. DNA for the CDR3: TGTGCCAGCAGCTCAACTAGCGGGAGAGGTGGCGAGCAGTACTTC.

The V gene is TRBV10-3, the J gene TRBJ2-7, with unresolved D. Looked up from germline, CDR1 is ENHRY and CDR2 is SYGVKD. The V and J ends lost 0 bases and 5 bases respectively, with 11 bases between them. This CDR3 is 14 amino acids long. In DNA form, the CDR3 reads TGTGCCATCAGTGAGTCCGAGAATTTCAACGAGCAGTACTTC. Its translation is CAISESENFNEQYF.

The rearrangement links TRBV7-9 to TRBJ2-2; TRBD2 aligns across 7 bases. The CDR3 spans 15 residues. J lost 7 bases, V lost 0 bases, and 5 bases had no gene match. The V gene's germline CDR1 is SEHNR and CDR2 FQNEAQ (reference sequence). The CDR3 protein is CASSLAGGPNGELFF. CDR3 coding DNA: TGTGCCAGCAGCTTAGCGGGAGGGCCCAACGGGGAGCTGTTTTTT.

This chain connects TRBV11-3 to TRBJ2-6, with a possible D match to TRBD2 (5 bases). Germline V gives CDR1 SGHNT, CDR2 YENEEA. The CDR3 spans 17 residues. Trimming stripped 5 bases from V and 0 bases from J, with 14 bases between. In nucleotides, the CDR3 is TGTGCCAGCAGCGCGAATTCAGGAGGCTCTGGGGCCAACGTCCTGACTTTC. Protein product: CASSANSGGSGANVLTF.